The following is a TCR beta chain sequence with its context. Its target is unknown. These data belong to a study of cytomegalovirus exposure and HLA in healthy donors. CDR3 size: 13 residues. Germline V gives CDR1 SGHTA, CDR2 FQGTGA. V shed 4 bases and J shed 5 bases, with 11 bases lying between them. Separate from the approximately 670-subject first cohort was the approximately 130-subject validation cohort, to which the donors belonged. The study's findings and limits: Investigators reported under 200 TCR beta chains as tied to cytomegalovirus.

Measured with immunoSEQ multiplex PCR; TCRdb has only the in-frame clones, and not every one. The sample includes roughly 71,000 clones, 94% seen only once; the top ten take roughly 0.63%. The sequence was obtained from a young woman in good health and CMV-seronegative. The sequenced sample consisted of PBMCs. The gene calls are TRBV7-3 and TRBJ2-5, with D unresolved. In DNA, the CDR3 is TGTGCCAGCAGCTCAAGACATAAGGAGACCCAGTACTTC. Amino acids: CASSSRHKETQYF.